This TCR beta chain was sequenced during a study of T cell changes during pregnancy in multiple sclerosis. The CDR3 contains 15 residues. The germline gives CDR1 MNHEY, CDR2 SMNVEV (reference sequence). The J segment lost 6 bases and the V segment lost 5 bases, leaving 9 bases of the junction unmatched. The repertoire was sequenced with immunoSEQ multiplex PCR; TCRdb's copy has only in-frame clones and lacks some. The table includes about 71,000 clones, over 85% detected once. The V gene is TRBV27, the J gene TRBJ2-1, with 8 nucleotides matching TRBD2. The receptor was isolated from a female donor with multiple sclerosis, enrolled in a pregnancy study. The sample consisted of peripheral blood, taken in the third trimester of pregnancy. The CDR3 DNA follows: TGTGCCAGCAGTCCGCTCGGGAGGGCCGGCAATGAGCAGTTCTTC. Encoded protein: CASSPLGRAGNEQFF.